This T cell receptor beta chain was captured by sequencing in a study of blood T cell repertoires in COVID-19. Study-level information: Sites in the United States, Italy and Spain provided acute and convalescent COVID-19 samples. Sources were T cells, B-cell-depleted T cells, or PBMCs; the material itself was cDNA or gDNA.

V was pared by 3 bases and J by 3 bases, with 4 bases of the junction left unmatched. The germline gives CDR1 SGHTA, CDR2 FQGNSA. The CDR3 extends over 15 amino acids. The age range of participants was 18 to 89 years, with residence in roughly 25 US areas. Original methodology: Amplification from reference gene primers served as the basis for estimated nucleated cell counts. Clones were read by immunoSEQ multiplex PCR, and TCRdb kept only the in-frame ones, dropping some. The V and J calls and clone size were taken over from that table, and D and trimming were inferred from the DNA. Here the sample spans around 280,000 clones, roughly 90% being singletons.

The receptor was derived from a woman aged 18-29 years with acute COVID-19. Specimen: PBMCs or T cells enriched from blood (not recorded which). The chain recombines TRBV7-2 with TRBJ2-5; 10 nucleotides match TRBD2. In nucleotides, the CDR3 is TGTGCCAGCAGCTTCTATGGACTAGCGGAAGAGACCCAGTACTTC. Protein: CASSFYGLAEETQYF.